A selection of T cell receptor beta chains follows, all from one sample in a study of blood T cell dynamics during melanoma immunotherapy. Sequencing was performed with immunoSEQ multiplex PCR; in TCRdb, only in-frame clones are kept and a portion is missing. The sample records approximately 15,000 clones, roughly 90% being singletons. The starting material was blood, obtained from a patient treated with checkpoint blockade. These receptors all stem from a human donor with melanoma. CDR3s include the opening cysteine and the closing phenylalanine or tryptophan. A D gene is named only where the DNA matches it firmly. Only part of the rows carry a size: once, few, many, or a class if the clone is expanded.

clone size	J gene	D gene	V gene	CDR3 protein	CDR3 DNA
once	TRBJ1-5	TRBD1	TRBV4-1	CAAHPVRDSLNYSNQPQHF	TGCGCCGCGCACCCTGTCCGGGACAGCCTTAATTATAGCAATCAGCCCCAGCATTTT
-	TRBJ2-5	-	TRBV28	CASSPPAGEETQYF	TGTGCCAGCAGTCCCCCGGCGGGCGAAGAGACCCAGTACTTC
-	TRBJ1-4	TRBD1	TRBV5-1	CASSLTTGGDEKLFF	TGCGCCAGCAGCTTAACTACAGGGGGCGACGAAAAACTGTTTTTT
-	TRBJ1-1	-	TRBV7-9	CASSPWGGTEAFF	TGTGCCAGCAGCCCGTGGGGGGGGACTGAAGCTTTCTTT
-	TRBJ2-7	TRBD2	TRBV30	CAWSTSGRGEQYF	TGTGCCTGGAGTACGAGCGGGAGAGGCGAGCAGTACTTC
once	TRBJ2-3	-	TRBV5-4	CASSPGTYTDTQYF	TGTGCCAGCAGCCCCGGCACCTACACAGATACGCAGTATTTT
-	TRBJ1-6	TRBD1	TRBV6-1	CASRVTGVNSPLHF	TGTGCCAGTAGGGTGACAGGGGTTAATTCACCCCTCCACTTT
-	TRBJ2-3	-	TRBV4-2	CASSQTQAPENTQYF	TGTGCCAGCAGCCAGACCCAAGCGCCAGAGAATACGCAGTATTTT
-	TRBJ2-3	-	TRBV15	CATSRVSPGVGTDTQYF	TGTGCCACCAGCAGAGTCTCCCCGGGAGTGGGCACAGATACGCAGTATTTT
-	TRBJ2-3	TRBD1	TRBV18	CASSPPGQGVDTQYF	TGTGCCAGCTCACCCCCGGGACAGGGGGTAGATACGCAGTATTTT
once	TRBJ2-2	-	TRBV2	CASSHSEEVGELFF	TGTGCCAGCAGCCACTCCGAGGAGGTCGGGGAGCTGTTTTTT
-	TRBJ2-1	TRBD2	TRBV2	CASSLTTSGRASEQFF	TGTGCCAGCAGCTTAACGACTAGCGGGAGGGCCAGTGAGCAGTTCTTC
-	TRBJ2-5	-	TRBV10-3	CAISALGAGEETQYF	TGTGCCATCAGTGCCTTGGGGGCGGGAGAAGAGACCCAGTACTTC
-	TRBJ1-6	-	TRBV7-8	CASSLDGGKMYNSPLHF	TGTGCCAGCAGCTTAGATGGAGGGAAAATGTATAATTCACCCCTCCACTTT
-	TRBJ1-1	-	TRBV2	CASSSSWGEAFF	TGTGCCAGCAGCTCTAGTTGGGGTGAAGCTTTCTTT
-	TRBJ2-7	-	TRBV21-1	CASSHFRAPSSYEQYF	TGTGCCAGCAGCCATTTCCGGGCCCCGAGCTCCTACGAGCAGTACTTC
-	TRBJ2-2	-	TRBV7-3	CASSSTGATGELFF	TGTGCCAGCAGCTCTACGGGAGCCACCGGGGAGCTGTTTTTT
-	TRBJ2-2	-	TRBV19	CASSILGAMTGELFF	TGTGCCAGTAGTATTCTAGGGGCGATGACCGGGGAGCTGTTTTTT
-	TRBJ2-7	TRBD1	TRBV19	CASSIAGGYEQYF	TGTGCCAGTAGTATCGCAGGGGGCTACGAGCAGTACTTC
-	TRBJ2-7	TRBD2	TRBV30	CASLASGSYEQYF	TGTGCCTCCCTGGCTAGCGGGAGCTACGAGCAGTACTTC
-	TRBJ2-2	TRBD1	TRBV23-1	CASGPTGDSGELFF	TGCGCCAGCGGGCCGACAGGGGACTCCGGGGAGCTGTTTTTT
-	TRBJ1-2	-	TRBV19	CASSLSYYGYTF	TGTGCCAGTAGTCTGAGCTATTATGGCTACACCTTC
-	TRBJ2-1	-	TRBV12-5	CASGLGDLGRYNEQFF	TGTGCTAGTGGTTTGGGTGATCTCGGACGCTACAATGAGCAGTTCTTC
few	TRBJ2-1	TRBD2	TRBV11-3	CASSLVRSGTSQFF	TGTGCCAGCAGCTTAGTAAGAAGCGGGACGTCGCAGTTCTTC
-	TRBJ2-2	-	TRBV29-1	CSVVRAGELFF	TGCAGCGTTGTGAGGGCCGGGGAGCTGTTTTTT
-	TRBJ1-4	-	TRBV18	CASSPDRGQKLFF	TGTGCCAGCTCACCTGATAGGGGTCAAAAACTGTTTTTT
-	TRBJ2-7	TRBD2	TRBV19	CASTIRTSGGYEQYF	TGTGCCAGTACAATACGGACTAGCGGGGGCTACGAGCAGTACTTC
-	TRBJ2-7	TRBD2	TRBV18	CASSPPARENYEQYF	TGTGCCAGCTCACCACCGGCGCGGGAGAACTACGAGCAGTACTTC
-	TRBJ1-5	-	TRBV4-3	CASSQGAQNGNQPQHF	TGCGCCAGCAGCCAAGGTGCACAAAACGGCAATCAGCCCCAGCATTTT
-	TRBJ2-2	-	TRBV4-2	CASSLTGELFF	TGTGCCAGCAGCCTCACCGGGGAGCTGTTTTTT
-	TRBJ1-1	-	TRBV14	CASSQDLGGMNTEAFF	TGTGCCAGCAGCCAAGATCTTGGCGGAATGAACACTGAAGCTTTCTTT
-	TRBJ2-7	-	TRBV27	CASSSPGGKGTGRAYEQYF	TGTGCCAGCAGTTCCCCAGGAGGGAAAGGAACAGGGAGAGCCTACGAGCAGTACTTC
-	TRBJ2-1	-	TRBV19	CASSIASLWDEQFF	TGTGCCAGTAGTATTGCTAGCCTTTGGGATGAGCAGTTCTTC